The next 19 T cell receptor beta chains were all read from a single sample in a study of shared clonotypes between healthy human individuals (TCRdb year 2020). The receptor library was made with the immunoSEQ multiplex PCR assay. TCRdb stores this immuneACCESS table with in-frame sequences only. Part of the clones is absent; in the studies checked, under half of the shortfall reflects unresolved V genes, and no reason is known for the rest. The sample records some 2,500,000 clones, approximately 90% of which are singletons. Approximately 0.39% of the sample lies in the top ten. Sequences were obtained from naive CD4+ T cells from PBMCs. This sample's cell subset or site label indicates: CD45RA+ positively selected. These receptors were obtained from a man aged 18 to 30 in good health. Some clones in this sample may be carry-over from other donors' samples.

The chain couples TRBV6-1 to TRBJ2-5; D gene uncertain. The J call is in doubt because the DNA end fits TRBJ2-7 better. Per germline, CDR1 MNHNS and CDR2 SASEGT. The CDR3 covers 13 residues. The CDR3 DNA reads as TGTGCCAGCAGTGAGCCCCGGACCTACGAGCAGTACTTC. This encodes CASSEPRTYEQYF.

J is TRBJ1-1 and V is TRBV4-1; D is unclear. Between the trimmed V and J ends, which lost 1 base and 3 bases, there was a span of 9 bases. The CDR3 is 14 residues long. Germline CDR1 reads MGHRA; CDR2 reads YSYEKL. The CDR3 DNA is TGCGCCAGCAGCCAAGGTTTGAGGGACACTGAAGCTTTCTTT. Its protein product is CASSQGLRDTEAFF.

This chain uses TRBV30 with TRBJ2-1; D might be TRBD1 (5 bases). Germline values: CDR1 GTSNPN, CDR2 SVGIG (reference sequence). The V end lost 1 base, the J end lost 7 bases, and 11 bases lay between the germline ends. This CDR3 comprises 13 residues. CDR3 sequence: CAWSEGAWNEQFF. CDR3 coding DNA: TGTGCCTGGAGTGAAGGGGCCTGGAATGAGCAGTTCTTC.

The CDR3 reads CASSPMTSGSTDTQYF. Written as DNA, the CDR3 is TGTGCCAGCTCACCTATGACTAGCGGGAGCACAGATACGCAGTATTTT. The chain joins TRBV18 to TRBJ2-3, with 10 nucleotides matching TRBD2. Germline V lookup: CDR1 KGHSH, CDR2 LQKENI. The CDR3 has 16 amino acids. The V gene end was trimmed by 3 bases and the J gene end by 0 bases; junction bases not matched to a gene: 3.

The J gene is TRBJ1-1, the V gene TRBV7-9; no clear D gene. Between the trimmed V and J ends, which lost 0 bases and 12 bases, there was a span of 8 bases. The germline V gene encodes CDR1 SEHNR and CDR2 FQNEAQ (reference sequence). The CDR3 covers 11 residues. The CDR3 protein is CASSLAAQPFF. CDR3 bases: TGTGCCAGCAGCTTAGCGGCTCAGCCTTTCTTT.

The rearrangement links TRBV7-2 to TRBJ1-1, with TRBD1 as a possible D gene (5 bases). Trimming removed 6 bases at V and 1 base at J, with 18 bases between. The germline gives CDR1 SGHTA, CDR2 FQGNSA. The CDR3 runs 16 residues. The CDR3: CASRSRGGAGNTEAFF. The DNA of the CDR3 is TGTGCCAGCAGGAGCCGCGGAGGGGCAGGGAACACTGAAGCTTTCTTT.

The chain carries TRBV19 and TRBJ2-7; D is uncertain. CDR3 length: 14 amino acids. V lost 4 bases and J 2 bases, leaving 12 bases between the germline ends. CDR1 is LNHDA, CDR2 SQIVND, per germline (reference sequence). CDR3 sequence (DNA): TGTGCCAGTAGTACGACTGACGTAGCCTACGAGCAGTACTTC. It yields the protein CASSTTDVAYEQYF. The full variable domain, rest sourced from reference TRBV19 and TRBJ2-7, is DGGITQSPKYLFRKEGQNVTLSCEQNLNHDAMYWYRQDPGQGLRLIYYSQIVNDFQKGDIAEGYSVSREKKESFPLTVTSAQKNPTAFYLCASSTTDVAYEQYFGPGTRLTVT.

This chain uses TRBV28 with TRBJ2-7; the match to TRBD2 covers 12 bases. The germline gives CDR1 MDHEN, CDR2 SYDVKM. The CDR3 totals 16 residues. After removal of 6 bases from V and 5 bases from J, the junction contained 11 bases not matched to a gene. The chain's CDR3 is CASSYGASGRGDEQYF. CDR3 coding DNA: TGTGCCAGCAGCTATGGGGCTAGCGGGAGGGGAGACGAGCAGTACTTC.

On this clone: The sample contains more than one DNA sequence encoding this CDR3. The chain links TRBV5-1 to TRBJ2-1; the match to TRBD2 covers 9 bases. The junction had 3 bases not matched to a gene; V was cut back by 2 bases and J by 3 bases. Germline CDR1 SGHRS, CDR2 YFSETQ. CDR3 size: 15 residues. CDR3 amino acids: CASSFRLADYNEQFF. DNA of the CDR3: TGCGCCAGCAGCTTCCGACTAGCGGACTACAATGAGCAGTTCTTC.

This clone was seen only once. This chain uses TRBV9 with TRBJ2-1; D uncertain. The ends were cut back, 4 bases at V and 3 bases at J, with 11 bases in the middle. The germline V gene encodes CDR1 SGDLS and CDR2 YYNGEE. This CDR3 has 14 amino acids. The CDR3 here is CASSPRTRYNEQFF. Written as DNA, the CDR3 is TGTGCCAGCAGCCCGCGGACCCGCTACAATGAGCAGTTCTTC.

J is TRBJ2-1 and V is TRBV5-5; a possible D gene is TRBD2 (5 bases). The V and J ends lost 0 bases and 0 bases respectively, with 7 bases between them. The CDR3 consists of 15 residues. Germline lookup yields CDR1 SGHKS and CDR2 YYEKEE (reference sequence). For the CDR3, the DNA is TGTGCCAGCAGCTTGGTCGGGAACTCCTACAATGAGCAGTTCTTC. As protein: CASSLVGNSYNEQFF.

V gene TRBV19 combines with J gene TRBJ2-2, with 11 bases identical to TRBD1. The CDR3 has 16 amino acids. Germline lookup yields CDR1 LNHDA and CDR2 SQIVND (reference sequence). V lost 6 bases and J lost 4; bases outside the gene matches: 7. CDR3: CASSPGTGGFTGELFF. Written as DNA, the CDR3 is TGTGCCAGTAGCCCCGGGACAGGGGGGTTCACCGGGGAGCTGTTTTTT.

Turning to this clone: This sample includes further DNA sequences coding for the same CDR3. The rearrangement links TRBV5-1 to TRBJ1-4; the D gene is possibly TRBD1 (5 bases). The V gene's germline CDR1 is SGHRS and CDR2 YFSETQ. CDR3 length equals 14 residues. The V end lost 3 bases, the J end lost 5 bases, and 11 bases lay between the germline ends. As DNA, the CDR3 is TGCGCCAGCAGCTCCGACAGATTGAATGAAAAACTGTTTTTT. The encoded protein is CASSSDRLNEKLFF.

The chain has TRBV5-6 and TRBJ2-3; no reliable D call. The CDR3 has 14 amino acids. Between the trimmed V and J ends, which lost 2 bases and 2 bases, there was a span of 9 bases. Germline lookup yields CDR1 SGHDT and CDR2 YYEEEE. The CDR3 protein is CASSFEANTDTQYF. CDR3 sequence (DNA): TGTGCCAGCAGCTTTGAGGCAAACACAGATACGCAGTATTTT.

This clone was detected once. The chain links TRBV19 to TRBJ1-1; 7 bases line up with TRBD1. The CDR3 length is 15 residues. Germline-derived CDR1 and CDR2 are LNHDA and SQIVND (reference sequence). Unmatched junction bases numbered 6, after V lost 3 bases and J lost 2 bases. CDR3 sequence (DNA): TGTGCCAGTAGTATTTTTGCAGGGGGAAACACTGAAGCTTTCTTT. The encoded protein is CASSIFAGGNTEAFF.

This clone has only a few counts. The chain links TRBV9 to TRBJ1-5; D is uncertain. V was clipped by 0 bases and J by 7 bases, with 11 bases between them. The CDR3 totals 14 residues. From germline, CDR1 is SGDLS and CDR2 YYNGEE. The CDR3 nucleotides read TGTGCCAGCAGCGTAGGTGGGTCTGGCCAGCCCCAGCATTTT. Protein: CASSVGGSGQPQHF.

The chain is built from TRBV11-2 and TRBJ1-5; TRBD1 aligns across 11 bases. The CDR3 is 17 residues long. Germline CDR1 is SGHAT and CDR2 is FQNNGV. With V trimmed by 1 base and J by 3 bases, 5 bases remained unmatched. CDR3 sequence reads: CASSLVGTGGVNQPQHF. CDR3 coding DNA: TGTGCCAGCAGCTTAGTCGGGACAGGGGGAGTCAATCAGCCCCAGCATTTT.

The chain recombines TRBV5-1 with TRBJ1-2; D gene uncertain. Trimming pared 4 bases from V and 8 bases from J, leaving 21 bases between. Germline CDR1 and CDR2: SGHRS and YFSETQ. This CDR3 region has 15 residues. Here the CDR3 DNA reads TGCGCCAGCAGCCCCGGTTGGGGATCCTTAAACGGCTACACCTTC. Translated, it gives CASSPGWGSLNGYTF.

The chain combines TRBV29-1 with TRBJ2-4; no clear D gene. Germline V gene data show CDR1 as SQVTM and CDR2 as ANQGSEA. V was pared by 7 bases and J by 8 bases, with 15 bases between. The CDR3 sequence is 12 residues long. The CDR3 spells CSGGGSTDIQYF. The CDR3 region has the DNA TGCAGCGGTGGTGGGTCGACGGACATTCAGTACTTC.